The 27 T cell receptor beta chains given below trace back to one sample, sequenced in a study of blood T cell repertoires in COVID-19. The table came from immunoSEQ multiplex PCR; TCRdb's copy has only in-frame clones and leaves some out. The data contain more than 110,000 clones, roughly 89% of them singletons. Material: peripheral blood. These receptors were obtained from a man aged 55 to 70 with active or convalescent COVID-19.

This sequence joins TRBV5-6 and TRBJ1-2; TRBD1 matches at 7 bases. The CDR3 runs 14 residues. Germline V gives CDR1 SGHDT, CDR2 YYEEEE. The V segment lost 7 bases and the J segment 5 bases; nucleotides outside the gene matches: 11. The CDR3 nucleotides are TGTGCCAGCGTACAGAGGGGGCGTTGGTATGGCTACACCTTC. It yields the protein CASVQRGRWYGYTF.

This rearrangement joins TRBV18 to TRBJ1-6, with D tentatively TRBD1 (6 bases). The CDR3 is 14 residues long. The V end was cut by 4 bases, the J end by 6 bases, with 10 bases between. The germline V gene has CDR1 KGHSH and CDR2 LQKENI. The CDR3, as DNA: TGTGCCAGCTCACGAGAACAGGGTAATTCACCCCTCCACTTT. Amino acid sequence: CASSREQGNSPLHF.

This clone was counted once. The rearrangement uses TRBV7-9 and TRBJ1-1, with 8 bases that match TRBD1. Germline CDR1 and CDR2: SEHNR and FQNEAQ (reference sequence). The CDR3 totals 16 residues. V lost 5 bases and J lost 1; bases outside the gene matches: 9. In nucleotides, the CDR3 is TGTGCCAGCAGCCCTGGACAGGGTAAAGGGAACACTGAAGCTTTCTTT. Its translation is CASSPGQGKGNTEAFF.

J is TRBJ1-5 and V is TRBV7-4, with no clear D. This CDR3 contains 17 residues. The V gene's germline CDR1 is SGHVT and CDR2 SQSDAQ. Trimming cost V 4 bases and J 3 bases, with 19 bases left between them. The CDR3 DNA sequence: TGTGCCAGCAGCTCCGATGGGAGCTCTTTATACAATCAGCCCCAGCATTTT. Translation gives CASSSDGSSLYNQPQHF.

The J gene is TRBJ1-5, the V gene TRBV6-2 or TRBV6-3, with 7 bases matching TRBD1. Germline trimming cut 6 bases from V and 0 bases from J; bases unmatched to any gene: 5. The CDR3 spans 15 residues. Per germline, CDR1 MNHEY and CDR2 SVGEGT. CDR3 sequence (DNA): TGTGCCAGCAGCAGCACAGGGGTTAGCAATCAGCCCCAGCATTTT. It is translated as CASSSTGVSNQPQHF.

The rearrangement uses TRBV6-5 and TRBJ1-2; TRBD1 matches at 7 bases. CDR1 MNHEY and CDR2 SVGAGI come from the germline V gene. The V and J ends lost 8 bases and 4 bases, in that order; junction bases with no gene match: 7. This CDR3 comprises 13 residues. As DNA, the CDR3 is TGTGCCAGCTCCCGGGACAGCCTCTATGGCTACACCTTC. This translates into CASSRDSLYGYTF.

A single count supports this clone. The CDR3 DNA reads TGTGCCAGCAGCTTAGCTGTAAAAGAGACCCAGTACTTC. It encodes CASSLAVKETQYF. This chain links TRBV11-2 with TRBJ2-5; D call uncertain. The CDR3 runs 13 residues. Germline V gives CDR1 SGHAT, CDR2 FQNNGV. Deletions cut 1 base from V and 3 bases from J, with 6 bases between.

This sequence joins TRBV12-5 and TRBJ2-3, with 12 bases matching TRBD2. The length of the CDR3 is 16 residues. Germline V CDR1 and CDR2: LGHNT, FRNRAP. The J segment lost 3 bases and the V segment lost 5 bases, leaving 6 bases of the junction unmatched. The CDR3 coding sequence is TGTGCTAGTGGTAAAGGACTAGCGGGAATGACAGATACGCAGTATTTT. Amino acids: CASGKGLAGMTDTQYF.

This chain connects TRBV5-5 to TRBJ1-5; D remains ambiguous. There are 12 residues in the CDR3. Germline-derived CDR1 and CDR2 are SGHKS and YYEKEE (reference sequence). Trimming removed 4 bases from V and 7 bases from J, with 9 bases in between. The chain's CDR3 is CASSRSGQPQHF. CDR3 nucleotides: TGTGCCAGCAGCCGGTCGGGGCAGCCCCAGCATTTT.

The gene calls are TRBV5-5 and TRBJ2-1; tentatively, D is TRBD2 (5 bases). V gave up 4 bases and J gave up 5 bases, with 10 bases separating them. The CDR3 has 13 residues. CDR1 is SGHKS and CDR2 is YYEKEE in the germline V gene (reference sequence). CDR3 DNA: TGTGCCAGCAGCACTTGGACTGACAATGAGCAGTTCTTC. This codes for CASSTWTDNEQFF.

The rearrangement uses TRBV10-1 and TRBJ1-2; the match to TRBD1 covers 8 bases. Germline V lookup: CDR1 WNHNN, CDR2 SYGVQD (reference sequence). The J segment lost 2 bases and the V segment lost 6 bases, leaving 5 bases of the junction unmatched. The CDR3 sequence is 14 residues long. Written as DNA, the CDR3 is TGCGCCAGCAGGCCCCGGGACAGGAACTATGGCTACACCTTC. Its translation is CASRPRDRNYGYTF.

The J gene is TRBJ1-4, the V gene TRBV11-1; D gene unclear. Trimming removed 5 bases from V and 3 bases from J, with 10 bases in between. This CDR3 contains 14 residues. Germline V gene data show CDR1 as SGHAT and CDR2 as FQDESV (reference sequence). CDR3 sequence: CASSAWGANEKLFF. Written as DNA, the CDR3 is TGTGCCAGCAGCGCGTGGGGAGCTAATGAAAAACTGTTTTTT. Full variable domain (rest looked up from reference TRBV11-1 and TRBJ1-4): EAEVAQSPRYKITEKSQAVAFWCDPISGHATLYWYRQILGQGPELLVQFQDESVVDDSQLPKDRFSAERLKGVDSTLKIQPAELGDSAMYLCASSAWGANEKLFFGSGTQLSVL.

The chain has TRBV5-1 and TRBJ2-3; no clear D gene. The CDR3 spans 17 residues. V was clipped by 3 bases and J by 6 bases, with 23 bases between them. Germline V CDR1 and CDR2: SGHRS, YFSETQ. The CDR3 loop reads CASSYSSSPLSFDTQYF. CDR3 sequence (DNA): TGCGCCAGCAGCTACTCTTCCTCACCGCTTAGCTTCGATACGCAGTATTTT.

The chain couples TRBV9 to TRBJ1-6; TRBD1 agrees at 8 bases. J gave up 7 bases and V 4 bases, and 7 bases lay outside the gene matches. Germline CDR1 is SGDLS and CDR2 is YYNGEE. The CDR3 has 15 residues. This CDR3 is CASSYTGQVNSPLHF. CDR3 DNA sequence: TGTGCCAGCAGCTACACGGGACAGGTGAATTCACCCCTCCACTTT.

A word on this clone: Within the sample, other DNA sequences also encode this same CDR3. This chain uses TRBV28 with TRBJ1-1; D is unclear. CDR1 and CDR2 from the germline V gene are MDHEN and SYDVKM. The CDR3 covers 13 residues. V lost 2 bases, J lost 1 base, and 5 bases lay in between. The CDR3 loop is CASSLPGNTEAFF. The CDR3 nucleotides are TGTGCCAGCAGTTTACCCGGGAACACTGAAGCTTTCTTT.

This clone was observed a few times. The chain employs TRBV11-2 and TRBJ1-5; weak D call: TRBD1 (5 bases). Germline CDR1 is SGHAT and CDR2 is FQNNGV. CDR3 length: 16 amino acids. V gave up 10 bases and J gave up 2 bases, with 21 bases separating them. Here the CDR3 reads CAITGGRWNGNQPQHF. The CDR3 region has the DNA TGTGCCATCACTGGGGGGAGGTGGAACGGCAATCAGCCCCAGCATTTT.

The chain carries TRBV18 and TRBJ1-1; D might be TRBD1 (6 bases). V was trimmed by 4 bases and J by 3 bases, leaving 24 bases between them. Germline V gene data show CDR1 as KGHSH and CDR2 as LQKENI. The CDR3 has 18 residues. CDR3 region: CASSLTIMAGAGYTEAFF. For the CDR3, the DNA is TGTGCCAGCTCACTAACGATAATGGCAGGGGCAGGGTACACTGAAGCTTTCTTT. The full variable domain, with the rest looked up from reference TRBV18 and TRBJ1-1, is NAGVMQNPRHLVRRRGQEARLRCSPMKGHSHVYWYRQLPEEGLKFMVYLQKENIIDESGMPKERFSAEFPKEGPSILRIQQVVRGDSAAYFCASSLTIMAGAGYTEAFFGQGTRLTVV.

The chain combines TRBV7-2 with TRBJ2-6, with 8 bases matching TRBD1. The CDR3 loop spans 19 amino acids. Germline V lookup: CDR1 SGHTA, CDR2 FQGNSA. Trimming took 1 base from V and 2 from J; bases not matched to a gene: 10. The CDR3 region has the DNA TGTGCCAGCAGCTTAGACCCACAGGGGGTTCTCCCTGGGGCCAACGTCCTGACTTTC. Its protein is CASSLDPQGVLPGANVLTF.

This chain joins TRBV3-1 (or the pseudogene TRBV3-2) and TRBJ1-4; D possibly corresponds to TRBD1 (6 bases). CDR3 length equals 16 residues. CDR1 is LGHDT and CDR2 is YNNKEL in the germline V gene (reference sequence). V was shortened by 2 bases and J by 2 bases, with 12 bases between the two germline ends. The CDR3 nucleotides are TGTGCCAGCAGCCAACTTCCAGGGGCGACTAATGAAAAACTGTTTTTT. This gives the protein CASSQLPGATNEKLFF.

The rearrangement joins TRBV7-6 to TRBJ2-3, with 8 bases aligning to TRBD2. The germline V gene encodes CDR1 SGHVS and CDR2 FNYEAQ. This CDR3 contains 15 residues. The ends lost 0 bases at V and 6 bases at J; junction bases unmatched: 5. CDR3 loop: CASSLASSGSDTQYF. The CDR3 nucleotides are TGTGCCAGCAGCTTAGCGTCCAGCGGGAGCGATACGCAGTATTTT.

The chain employs TRBV6-2 or TRBV6-3 and TRBJ2-1, with D hard to call. The V end lost 0 bases, the J end lost 6 bases, and 6 bases lay between the germline ends. Per germline, CDR1 MNHEY and CDR2 SVGEGT. The CDR3 loop spans 13 amino acids. In nucleotides, the CDR3 is TGTGCCAGCAGTTACTCGGGCCGCAATGAGCAGTTCTTC. Its protein is CASSYSGRNEQFF.

The V call is TRBV9, the J call TRBJ2-3, with a possible D match to TRBD1 (6 bases). V lost 4 bases and J lost 4, with 16 bases in between. CDR1 and CDR2 (germline): SGDLS, YYNGEE. The CDR3 runs 15 residues. The CDR3 loop reads CASSSHGTKPDTQYF. CDR3 sequence (DNA): TGTGCCAGCAGCTCCCATGGGACAAAACCAGATACGCAGTATTTT.

The chain combines TRBV18 with TRBJ1-3, with 7 bases identical to TRBD1. Trimming at V came to 4 bases and at J to 2 bases, leaving 8 bases not matched to a gene. From germline, CDR1 is KGHSH and CDR2 LQKENI. This CDR3 spans 16 amino acids. The CDR3 DNA reads as TGTGCCAGCTCACTTTTTACAGGGGAAACTGGAAACACCATATATTTT. It yields the protein CASSLFTGETGNTIYF. Complete variable domain (other parts from reference TRBV18 and TRBJ1-3): NAGVMQNPRHLVRRRGQEARLRCSPMKGHSHVYWYRQLPEEGLKFMVYLQKENIIDESGMPKERFSAEFPKEGPSILRIQQVVRGDSAAYFCASSLFTGETGNTIYFGEGSWLTVV.

V is TRBV24-1 and J is TRBJ2-5, with TRBD1 matching over 8 bases. The CDR3 sequence is 14 residues long. V lost 7 bases and J lost 5; bases outside the gene matches: 8. Looked up from germline, CDR1 is KGHDR and CDR2 is SFDVKD. Written as DNA, the CDR3 is TGTGCCACCAGCCGGCAGGGGGCGGGGGAGACCCAGTACTTC. This translates into CATSRQGAGETQYF.

DNA of the CDR3: TGTGCCAGTAGAGGGGCAACTGACAGGGACCCGTACGAGCAGTACTTC. Encoded protein: CASRGATDRDPYEQYF. V is TRBV19 and J is TRBJ2-7, with 7 bases identical to TRBD1. This CDR3 has 16 amino acids. The junction had 15 bases not matched to a gene; V was cut back by 6 bases and J by 4 bases. Germline V CDR1 and CDR2: LNHDA, SQIVND (reference sequence).

The chain has TRBV6-5 and TRBJ2-6, with D possibly TRBD2 on 5 matching bases. Trimming cost V 8 bases and J 2 bases, with 13 bases left between them. This CDR3 contains 15 residues. Germline V CDR1 and CDR2: MNHEY, SVGAGI. CDR3 bases: TGTGCCAGCGGGCGGGCGGAAGCTGGGGCCAACGTCCTGACTTTC. Translating gives CASGRAEAGANVLTF.

This chain uses TRBV10-2 with TRBJ1-1; D not resolved. CDR1 WSHSY and CDR2 SAAADI come from the germline V gene. Trimming left V 2 bases short and J 5 bases short, with 12 bases between. This CDR3 is 14 amino acids long. The CDR3 loop is CASSEGLRRTEAFF. Written as DNA, the CDR3 is TGCGCCAGCAGTGAGGGACTTAGAAGGACTGAAGCTTTCTTT.